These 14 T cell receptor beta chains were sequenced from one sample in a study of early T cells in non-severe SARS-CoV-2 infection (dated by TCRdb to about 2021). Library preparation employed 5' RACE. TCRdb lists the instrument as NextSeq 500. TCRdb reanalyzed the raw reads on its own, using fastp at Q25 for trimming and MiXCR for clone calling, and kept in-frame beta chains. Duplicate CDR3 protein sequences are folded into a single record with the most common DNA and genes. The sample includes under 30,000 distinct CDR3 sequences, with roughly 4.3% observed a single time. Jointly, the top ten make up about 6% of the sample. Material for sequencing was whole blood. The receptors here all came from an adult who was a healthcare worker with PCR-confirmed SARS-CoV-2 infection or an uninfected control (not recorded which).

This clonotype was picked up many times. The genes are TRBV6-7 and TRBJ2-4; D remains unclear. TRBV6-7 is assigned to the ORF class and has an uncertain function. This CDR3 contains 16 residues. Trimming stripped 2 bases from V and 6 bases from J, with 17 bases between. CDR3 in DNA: TGTGCCAGCAGTTACATTGACCCCGCTCCCTTAAACATTCAGTACTTC. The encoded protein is CASSYIDPAPLNIQYF.

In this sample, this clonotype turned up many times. CDR3 nucleotide sequence: TGTGCCAGCAGTTTGACTAGCGGGGGGTTTGAGCAGTACTTC. Protein sequence: CASSLTSGGFEQYF. This chain uses TRBV11-2 with TRBJ2-7; 13 bases match TRBD2. CDR3 length equals 14 residues. After removal of 6 bases from V and 7 bases from J, the junction contained 6 bases not matched to a gene. The germline V gene encodes CDR1 SGHAT and CDR2 FQNNGV.

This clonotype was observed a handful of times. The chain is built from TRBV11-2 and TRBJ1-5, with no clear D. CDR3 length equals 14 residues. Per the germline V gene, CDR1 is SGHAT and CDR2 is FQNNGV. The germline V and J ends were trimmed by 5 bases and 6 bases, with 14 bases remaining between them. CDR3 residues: CASSPIGEGQPQHF. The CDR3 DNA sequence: TGTGCCAGCAGCCCCATTGGGGAGGGTCAGCCCCAGCATTTT.

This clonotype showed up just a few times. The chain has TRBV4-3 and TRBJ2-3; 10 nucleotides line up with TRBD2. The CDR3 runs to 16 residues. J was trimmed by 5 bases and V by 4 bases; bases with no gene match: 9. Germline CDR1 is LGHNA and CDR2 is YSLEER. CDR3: CASSPISAGGGDTQYF. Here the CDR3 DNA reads TGCGCCAGCAGCCCCATCTCAGCGGGGGGGGGAGATACGCAGTATTTT.

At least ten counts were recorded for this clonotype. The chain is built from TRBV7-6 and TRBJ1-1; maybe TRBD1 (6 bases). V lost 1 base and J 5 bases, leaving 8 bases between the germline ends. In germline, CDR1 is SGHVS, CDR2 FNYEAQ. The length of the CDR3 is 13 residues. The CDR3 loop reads CASSLGGQTEAFF. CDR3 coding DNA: TGTGCCAGCAGCTTAGGGGGGCAAACTGAAGCTTTCTTT.

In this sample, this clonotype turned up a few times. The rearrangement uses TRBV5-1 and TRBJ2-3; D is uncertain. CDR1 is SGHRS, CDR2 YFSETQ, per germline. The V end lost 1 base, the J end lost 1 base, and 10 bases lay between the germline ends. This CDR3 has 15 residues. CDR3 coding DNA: TGCGCCAGCAGCTTGAATCCTCAGGGCACAGATACGCAGTATTTT. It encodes CASSLNPQGTDTQYF.

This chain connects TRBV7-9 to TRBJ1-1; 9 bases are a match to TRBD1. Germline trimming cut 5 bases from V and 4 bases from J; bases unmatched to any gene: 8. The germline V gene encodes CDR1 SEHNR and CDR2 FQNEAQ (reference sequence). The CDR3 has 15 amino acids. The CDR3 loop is CASSAYETGGTEAFF. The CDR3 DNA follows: TGTGCCAGCAGCGCCTATGAGACAGGGGGCACTGAAGCTTTCTTT. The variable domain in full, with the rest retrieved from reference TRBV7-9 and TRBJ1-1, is DTGVSQNPRHKITKRGQNVTFRCDPISEHNRLYWYRQTLGQGPEFLTYFQNEAQLEKSRLLSDRFSAERPKGSFSTLEIQRTEQGDSAMYLCASSAYETGGTEAFFGQGTRLTVV.

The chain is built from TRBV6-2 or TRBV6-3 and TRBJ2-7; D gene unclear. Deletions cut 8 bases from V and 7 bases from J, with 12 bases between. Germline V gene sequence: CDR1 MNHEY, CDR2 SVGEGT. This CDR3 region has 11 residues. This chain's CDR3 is CASENGLEQYF. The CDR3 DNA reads TGTGCCAGCGAAAACGGGCTAGAGCAGTACTTC.

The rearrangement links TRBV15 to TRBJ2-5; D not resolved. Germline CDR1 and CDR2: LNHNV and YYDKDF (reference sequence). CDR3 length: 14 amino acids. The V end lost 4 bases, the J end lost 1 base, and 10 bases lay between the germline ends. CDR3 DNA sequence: TGTGCCACCAGCATTCGCGTCAGCCAAGAGACCCAGTACTTC. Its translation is CATSIRVSQETQYF.

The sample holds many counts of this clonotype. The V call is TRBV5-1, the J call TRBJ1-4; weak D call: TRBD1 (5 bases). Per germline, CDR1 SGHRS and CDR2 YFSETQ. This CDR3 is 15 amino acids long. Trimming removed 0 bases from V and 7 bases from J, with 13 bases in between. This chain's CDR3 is CASSLGQLEGEKLFF. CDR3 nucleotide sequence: TGCGCCAGCAGCTTGGGACAGTTAGAAGGTGAAAAACTGTTTTTT.

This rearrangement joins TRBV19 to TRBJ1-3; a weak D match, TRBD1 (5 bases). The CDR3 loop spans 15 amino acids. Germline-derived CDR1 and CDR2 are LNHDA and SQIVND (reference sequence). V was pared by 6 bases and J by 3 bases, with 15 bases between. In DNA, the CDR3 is TGTGCCAGTAGAAGAGGAACAGGTTTTGGAAACACCATATATTTT. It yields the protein CASRRGTGFGNTIYF.

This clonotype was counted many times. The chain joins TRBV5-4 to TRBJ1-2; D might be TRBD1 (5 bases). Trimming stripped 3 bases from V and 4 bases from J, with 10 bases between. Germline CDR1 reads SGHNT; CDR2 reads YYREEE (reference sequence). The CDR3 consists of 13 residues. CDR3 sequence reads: CASSSGASYGYTF. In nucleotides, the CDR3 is TGTGCCAGCAGCTCTGGGGCCAGCTATGGCTACACCTTC.

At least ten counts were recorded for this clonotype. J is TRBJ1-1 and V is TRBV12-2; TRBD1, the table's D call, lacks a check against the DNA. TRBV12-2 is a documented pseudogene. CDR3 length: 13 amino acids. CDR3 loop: CASRSGLYTEAFF. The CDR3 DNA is TGTGCAAGTCGTTCAGGGTTATACACTGAAGCTTTCTTT.

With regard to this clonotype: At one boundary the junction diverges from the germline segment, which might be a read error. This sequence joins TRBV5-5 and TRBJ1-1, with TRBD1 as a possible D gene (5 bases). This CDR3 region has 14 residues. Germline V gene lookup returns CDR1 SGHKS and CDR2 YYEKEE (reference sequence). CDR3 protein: CASSLAEGRTEAFF. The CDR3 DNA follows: TGTGCCAGCAGCTTGGCCGAGGGGAGGACTGAAGCTTTTTTT.